This TCR beta chain was recorded in a study of blood T cell repertoires in COVID-19. Background on the study: Donors in the United States, Italy and Spain gave samples during acute or convalescent COVID-19. Sources were T cells, B-cell-depleted T cells, or PBMCs; the material itself was cDNA or gDNA.

Per the original methods: Nucleated cell number was recorded as an estimate derived from reference gene primer amplification. The repertoire was sequenced with immunoSEQ multiplex PCR; TCRdb's copy has only in-frame clones and lacks some. That table furnishes V, J and clone size, whereas the DNA furnished D and trimming. The repertoire holds a few hundred thousand clones, with approximately 84% as singletons. The CDR3 runs to 16 residues. Germline-derived CDR1 and CDR2 are SGHTA and FQGTGA. The junction had 5 bases not matched to a gene; V was cut back by 0 bases and J by 1 base. Sequenced sample: peripheral blood. The origin of this receptor is a woman in her twenties or thirties who had recovered from COVID-19. The chain recombines TRBV7-3 with TRBJ2-5; 7 bases line up with TRBD1. CDR3 in DNA: TGTGCCAGCAGCTTAACGGGGCAGGGGGTCCAAGAGACCCAGTACTTC. It codes for CASSLTGQGVQETQYF.